These T cell receptor beta chains were read from a single sample in a study of OX40 agonist ivuxolimab in advanced cancers. The assay was immunoSEQ multiplex PCR, and TCRdb's table has in-frame clones only and misses some. The table includes about 76,000 clones, about 82% detected once. The sequences come from CD4+ or CD8+ T cells sorted from blood, collected in a trial of the OX40 agonist ivuxolimab. The receptors derive from an adult with an advanced solid tumor such as melanoma, head and neck, liver or kidney cancer. The CDR3 runs from the conserved cysteine through the conserved F or W. Fields, in order: D gene, V gene, J gene, clone size, CDR3 length, CDR3 DNA, CDR3 protein. A D gene is named only where the DNA matches it firmly. A row's size may be missing; if present it is once, few, many or a size class.

>TRBD2|TRBV9|TRBJ2-1|.|16
TGTGCCAGCAGCGTAGTCGGGGGGGCAAATTTCGATGAGCAGTTCTTC
CASSVVGGANFDEQFF
>TRBD1|TRBV19|TRBJ1-2|.|17
TGTGCCAGTACCTTGGGTCCGGGACAGGGAATAAACTATGGCTACACCTTC
CASTLGPGQGINYGYTF
>.|TRBV4-1|TRBJ2-6|.|16
TGCGCCAGCAGCCAAGATTCGGGAGCTGGGGCCAACGTCCTGACTTTC
CASSQDSGAGANVLTF
>.|TRBV5-1|TRBJ2-1|.|14
TGCGCCAGCAGCCCGATGGACAAATACAATGAGCAGTTCTTC
CASSPMDKYNEQFF
>.|TRBV9|TRBJ2-3|.|16
TGTGCCAGCAGCGTCCGCTCTGTTCTCGGGACAGATACGCAGTATTTT
CASSVRSVLGTDTQYF
>TRBD1|TRBV5-8|TRBJ2-3|.|13
TGTGCCAGCAGCAGGGGGCGCGGAGATACGCAGTATTTT
CASSRGRGDTQYF
>TRBD1|TRBV6-5|TRBJ1-2|.|16
TGTGCCAGCAGTTATTCCAGGACAGGGGGTACCTATGGCTACACCTTC
CASSYSRTGGTYGYTF
>.|TRBV4-3|TRBJ2-5|.|14
TGCGCCAGCAGCCTCAACAGGGCTCAAGAGACCCAGTACTTC
CASSLNRAQETQYF
>.|TRBV11-2|TRBJ2-2|.|15
TGTGCCAGCAGCGTCGCGGGGGCTCGGGGCGGGGAGCTGTTTTTT
CASSVAGARGGELFF
>.|TRBV7-9|TRBJ1-2|.|13
TGTGCCAGCAGCTTACAAATTAACTATGGCTACACCTTC
CASSLQINYGYTF
>.|TRBV4-1|TRBJ2-5|.|15
TGCGCCAGCAGCCAAGAGAGGGACCACCAAGAGACCCAGTACTTC
CASSQERDHQETQYF
>TRBD1|TRBV5-1|TRBJ1-2|few|15
TGCGCCAGCAGCTCGACAGGGGCCTCTACTTATGGCTACACCTTC
CASSSTGASTYGYTF
>TRBD1|TRBV7-2|TRBJ2-5|.|16
TGTGCCAGCAGCTTATCCGGGACAGGGGTCCCCAAGACCCAGTACTTC
CASSLSGTGVPKTQYF
>TRBD2|TRBV12-5|TRBJ2-3|.|13
TGTGCTACGGGGGGGCAGGTTTATGATACGCAGTATTTT
CATGGQVYDTQYF
>TRBD1|TRBV30|TRBJ1-4|.|12
TGTGCCTGGGGACAGGGAGGGGAAAAACTGTTTTTT
CAWGQGGEKLFF
>TRBD1|TRBV11-2|TRBJ1-2|.|14
TGTGCCAGCAGCAATGGTGGGACAGGGCTAAGCTACACCTTC
CASSNGGTGLSYTF
>.|TRBV18|TRBJ1-3|.|14
TGTGCCAGCTCAGAGACAGCCTCTGGAAACACCATATATTTT
CASSETASGNTIYF
>.|TRBV7-2|TRBJ2-7|.|13
TGTGCCAGCAGCCGTACAGGGTCCTACGAGCAGTACTTC
CASSRTGSYEQYF
>TRBD1|TRBV9|TRBJ2-4|.|15
TGTGCCAGCAGCGTAGACAGGGGTTCCAAAAACATTCAGTACTTC
CASSVDRGSKNIQYF
>.|TRBV2|TRBJ1-5|.|14
TGTGCCAGCAGTGACGGTAATAGCAATCAGCCCCAGCATTTT
CASSDGNSNQPQHF
>.|TRBV30|TRBJ2-5|few|13
TGTGCCTGGGGGAGCCTCAACCGCGGGACCCAGTACTTC
CAWGSLNRGTQYF
>.|TRBV7-9|TRBJ1-1|.|15
TGTGCCAGCAGCAACACCATGGGGGGGGGCACTGAAGCTTTCTTT
CASSNTMGGGTEAFF
>.|TRBV28|TRBJ1-5|once|13
TGTGCCAGCAGTTTCTCCACAAATCAGCCCCAGCATTTT
CASSFSTNQPQHF
>TRBD2|TRBV6-1|TRBJ2-3|.|14
TGTGCCAGCATGGAGGGACTAGGGCATGCCCCGCAGTATTTT
CASMEGLGHAPQYF
>.|TRBV4-3|TRBJ2-7|.|17
TGCGCCAGCAGCCAAGAAGCGACAGGTGTAACCCCCTACGAGCAGTACTTC
CASSQEATGVTPYEQYF
>TRBD2|TRBV6-6|TRBJ2-1|.|14
TGTGCCAGCAGCACTAGCGGGGGAACCAATGAGCAGTTCTTC
CASSTSGGTNEQFF
>TRBD1|TRBV18|TRBJ2-2|.|16
TGTGCCAGCTCACCCAGACAGGGGTCTAACACCGGGGAGCTGTTTTTT
CASSPRQGSNTGELFF
>.|TRBV5-8|TRBJ2-1|once|17
TGTGCCAGCAGCTCCTTGCTGGACACATCTATATACAATGAGCAGTTCTTC
CASSSLLDTSIYNEQFF
>.|TRBV10-2|TRBJ1-1|.|14
TGCGCCAGCAGTCCGTCCAGGGGGAACACTGAAGCTTTCTTT
CASSPSRGNTEAFF
>.|TRBV10-1|TRBJ2-3|once|17
TGCGCCAGCAGTGAGTCCCAGGCCAGCGTCAAGACAGATACGCAGTATTTT
CASSESQASVKTDTQYF
>.|TRBV4-2|TRBJ1-6|.|16
TGTGCCAGCAGCCATGCCTCGGGACGGGGGAATTCACCCCTCCACTTT
CASSHASGRGNSPLHF
>.|TRBV6-6|TRBJ1-2|.|15
TGTGCCAGCAGTTACATAATCGGGGGTAACTATGGCTACACCTTC
CASSYIIGGNYGYTF
>.|TRBV5-6|TRBJ2-7|.|14
TGTGCCAGCAGCTTGGCGGGTCTCCACTACGAGCAGTACTTC
CASSLAGLHYEQYF
>.|TRBV6-6|TRBJ2-7|.|15
TGTGCCAGCAGTTACTCGACGCCAGGAGGCTACGAGCAGTACTTC
CASSYSTPGGYEQYF
>TRBD1|TRBV18|TRBJ1-2|.|15
TGTGCCAGCTCACCAGGACAGGTTGGGGACTATGGCTACACCTTC
CASSPGQVGDYGYTF
>.|TRBV6-1|TRBJ2-6|.|15
TGTGCCAGCAGACCTGGGGGGTCTGGGGCCAACGTCCTGACTTTC
CASRPGGSGANVLTF
>.|TRBV5-4|TRBJ1-1|.|15
TGTGCCAGCAGCTCAACGGGGGGAATGAACACTGAAGCTTTCTTT
CASSSTGGMNTEAFF